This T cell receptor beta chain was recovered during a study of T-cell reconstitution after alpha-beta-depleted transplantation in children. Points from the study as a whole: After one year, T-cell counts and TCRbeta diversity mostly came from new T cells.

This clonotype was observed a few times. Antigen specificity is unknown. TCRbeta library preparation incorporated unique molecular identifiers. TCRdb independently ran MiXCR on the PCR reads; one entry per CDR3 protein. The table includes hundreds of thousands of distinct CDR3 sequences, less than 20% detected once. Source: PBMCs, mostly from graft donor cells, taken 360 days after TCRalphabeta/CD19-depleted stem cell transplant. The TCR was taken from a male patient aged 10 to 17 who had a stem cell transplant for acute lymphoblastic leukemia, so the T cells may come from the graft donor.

The DNA of the CDR3 is TGCAGTGCTAGAGCTAGCGGGTTAAGCAACGTCCTGACTTTC. Residues: CSARASGLSNVLTF. The chain employs TRBV20-1 and TRBJ2-6; 8 bases agree with TRBD2. The trim removed 1 base at V and 9 bases at J, leaving 5 bases unmatched. Germline lookup yields CDR1 DFQATT and CDR2 SNEGSKA (reference sequence). This CDR3 has 14 amino acids.